Given below is one T cell receptor (beta chain) in context. Not a single patient had been given any form of treatment at any point before undergoing thyroid surgery. This entry belongs to a study of metastatic and nonmetastatic thyroid tumors. Study as a whole: Across peripheral blood and tumor or nodule tissue samples taken from malignant and benign thyroid patients, the repertoires were compared with one another.

Germline V gene data show CDR1 as SGHTA and CDR2 as FQGNSA. The ends lost 0 bases at V and 4 bases at J; junction bases unmatched: 3. CDR3 length: 15 amino acids. How the authors handled the data: A distant-metastasis classifier for papillary thyroid cancer was built using CDR3 differences across clinicopathological groups. TCRdb re-called the PCR reads through MiXCR. The V and J calls, along with clone size, are taken from TCRdb and not from the paper's own processing. This table has thousands of clones, roughly 36% appearing once. The clonotype originates from a male donor with papillary thyroid cancer or a benign thyroid nodule (not recorded which). Some clones in this sample may be carry-over from other donors' samples. The V and J genes are TRBV7-2 and TRBJ2-5, with TRBD2 identical over 9 bases. Specimen: adjacent normal tissue. The CDR3 coding sequence is TGTGCCAGCAGCTTAGCTAGCGGGGGCGTAGAGACCCAGTACTTC. Translation: CASSLASGGVETQYF.